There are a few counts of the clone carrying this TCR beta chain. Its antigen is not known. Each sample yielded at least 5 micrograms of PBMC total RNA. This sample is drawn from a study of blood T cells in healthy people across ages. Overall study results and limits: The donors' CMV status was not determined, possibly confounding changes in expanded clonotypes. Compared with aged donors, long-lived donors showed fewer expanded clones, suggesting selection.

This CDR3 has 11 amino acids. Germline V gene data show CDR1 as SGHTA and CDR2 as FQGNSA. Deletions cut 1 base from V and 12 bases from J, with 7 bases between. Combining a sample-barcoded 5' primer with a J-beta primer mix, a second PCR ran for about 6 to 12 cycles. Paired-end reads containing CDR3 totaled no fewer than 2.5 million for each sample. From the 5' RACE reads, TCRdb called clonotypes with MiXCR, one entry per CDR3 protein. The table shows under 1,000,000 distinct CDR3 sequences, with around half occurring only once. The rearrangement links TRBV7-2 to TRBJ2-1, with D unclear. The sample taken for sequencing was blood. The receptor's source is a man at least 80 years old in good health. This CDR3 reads CASSLGMVQFF. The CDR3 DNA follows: TGTGCCAGCAGCTTAGGCATGGTGCAGTTCTTC.